These T cell receptor beta chains were read from a single sample in a study of cytomegalovirus exposure and HLA in healthy donors. Clones were read by immunoSEQ multiplex PCR, and TCRdb kept only the in-frame ones, dropping some. The top ten clones hold around 2% of a sample with under 200,000 clones, around 86% of them seen once. Sequencing input: PBMCs. The receptors derive from a human donor in good health. CDR3s include the opening cysteine and the closing phenylalanine or tryptophan. D genes are given only for firm matches. Only some rows state a clone size, as once, few, many or a class for expanded clones.

TRBD2 . TRBJ2-1 TRBV27 CASSSLGLAGERYNEQFF TGTGCCAGCAGTTCGTTAGGACTAGCGGGGGAGAGATACAATGAGCAGTTCTTC
. . TRBJ2-1 TRBV25-1 CASSEEVGTNYNEQFF TGTGCCAGCAGTGAAGAAGTGGGGACAAATTACAATGAGCAGTTCTTC
TRBD2 . TRBJ2-1 TRBV9 CASSAGTSGGLSYNEQFF TGTGCCAGCAGCGCCGGGACTAGCGGGGGGTTATCCTACAATGAGCAGTTCTTC
TRBD1 . TRBJ1-3 TRBV11-2 CASSGGTGPGNTIYF TGTGCCAGCAGCGGCGGGACAGGCCCTGGAAACACCATATATTTT
TRBD1 . TRBJ2-7 TRBV2 CASSQRTGRYEQYF TGTGCCAGCAGCCAACGGACAGGGAGGTACGAGCAGTACTTC
TRBD2 . TRBJ2-3 TRBV9 CASSDGGTSGGVSTQYF TGTGCCAGCAGCGACGGGGGAACTAGCGGGGGGGTATCTACGCAGTATTTT
. once TRBJ1-2 TRBV9 CASSVDSNDGLNGYTF TGTGCCAGCAGCGTAGACTCTAACGACGGGTTGAATGGCTACACCTTC
TRBD1 . TRBJ2-2 TRBV6-1 CASRGQGVITGELFF TGTGCCAGCAGAGGACAGGGGGTAATCACCGGGGAGCTGTTTTTT
. . TRBJ2-1 TRBV15 CATSSTGFDEQFF TGTGCCACCAGCAGTACAGGGTTCGATGAGCAGTTCTTC
TRBD1 . TRBJ2-1 TRBV5-1 CASSLLFGQGNNEQFF TGCGCCAGCAGCTTGTTATTTGGACAGGGAAACAATGAGCAGTTCTTC
TRBD1 . TRBJ2-7 TRBV2 CASSGSDRVNDEQYF TGTGCCAGCAGTGGATCCGACAGGGTGAATGACGAGCAGTACTTC